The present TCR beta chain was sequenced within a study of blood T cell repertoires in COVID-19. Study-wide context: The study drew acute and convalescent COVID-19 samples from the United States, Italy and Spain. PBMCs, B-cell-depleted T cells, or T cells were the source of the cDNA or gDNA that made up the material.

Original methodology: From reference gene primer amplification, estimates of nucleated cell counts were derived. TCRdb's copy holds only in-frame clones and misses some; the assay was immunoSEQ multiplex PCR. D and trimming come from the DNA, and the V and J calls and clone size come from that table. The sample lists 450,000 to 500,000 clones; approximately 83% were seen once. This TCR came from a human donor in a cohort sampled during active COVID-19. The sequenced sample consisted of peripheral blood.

The CDR3 DNA reads as TGCAGTGCTCCTAAAAACATTCAGTACTTC. This gives the protein CSAPKNIQYF. The genes are TRBV20-1 and TRBJ2-4; D unresolved. The CDR3 loop spans 10 amino acids. Germline V gene data show CDR1 as DFQATT and CDR2 as SNEGSKA (reference sequence). Trimming took off 5 bases at V and 4 bases at J, with 3 bases between the two ends.